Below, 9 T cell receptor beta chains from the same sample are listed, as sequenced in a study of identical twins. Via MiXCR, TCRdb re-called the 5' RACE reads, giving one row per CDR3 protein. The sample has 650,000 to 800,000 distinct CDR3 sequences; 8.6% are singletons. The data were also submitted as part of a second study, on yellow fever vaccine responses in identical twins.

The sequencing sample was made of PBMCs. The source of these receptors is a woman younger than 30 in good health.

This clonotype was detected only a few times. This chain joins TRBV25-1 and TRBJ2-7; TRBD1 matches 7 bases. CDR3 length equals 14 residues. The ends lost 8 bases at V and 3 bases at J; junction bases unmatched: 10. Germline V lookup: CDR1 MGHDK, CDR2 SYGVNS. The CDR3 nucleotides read TGTGCCAGCTCTACAGGGGCCATAGTCTACGAGCAGTACTTC. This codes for CASSTGAIVYEQYF.

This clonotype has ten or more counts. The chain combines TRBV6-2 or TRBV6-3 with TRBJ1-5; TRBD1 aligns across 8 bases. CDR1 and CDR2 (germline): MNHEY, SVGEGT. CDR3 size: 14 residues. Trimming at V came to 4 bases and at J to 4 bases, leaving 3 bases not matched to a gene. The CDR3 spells CASSSQGANQPQHF. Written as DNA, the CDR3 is TGTGCCAGCAGTTCCCAGGGGGCGAATCAGCCCCAGCATTTT.

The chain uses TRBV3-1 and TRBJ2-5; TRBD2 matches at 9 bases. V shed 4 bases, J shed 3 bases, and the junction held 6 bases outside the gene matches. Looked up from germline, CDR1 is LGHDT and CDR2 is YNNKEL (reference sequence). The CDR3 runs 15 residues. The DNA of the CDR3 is TGTGCCAGCAGCCCCGGGACTAGCCCAGAAGAGACCCAGTACTTC. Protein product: CASSPGTSPEETQYF.

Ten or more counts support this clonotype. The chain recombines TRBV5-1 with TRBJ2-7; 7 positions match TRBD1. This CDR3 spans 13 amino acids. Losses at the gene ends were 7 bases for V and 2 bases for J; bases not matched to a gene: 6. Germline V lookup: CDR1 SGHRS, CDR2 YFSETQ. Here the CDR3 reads CASGTDRAYEQYF. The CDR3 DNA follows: TGCGCCAGCGGAACTGACAGGGCCTACGAGCAGTACTTC. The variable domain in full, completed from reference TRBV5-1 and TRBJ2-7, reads KAGVTQTPRYLIKTRGQQVTLSCSPISGHRSVSWYQQTPGQGLQFLFEYFSETQRNKGNFPGRFSGRQFSNSRSEMNVSTLELGDSALYLCASGTDRAYEQYFGPGTRLTVT.

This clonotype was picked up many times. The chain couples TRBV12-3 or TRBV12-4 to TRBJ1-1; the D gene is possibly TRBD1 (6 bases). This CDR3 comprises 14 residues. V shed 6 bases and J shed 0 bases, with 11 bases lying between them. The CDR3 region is CASRHGQMNTEAFF. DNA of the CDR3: TGTGCCAGCAGACACGGACAGATGAACACTGAAGCTTTCTTT.

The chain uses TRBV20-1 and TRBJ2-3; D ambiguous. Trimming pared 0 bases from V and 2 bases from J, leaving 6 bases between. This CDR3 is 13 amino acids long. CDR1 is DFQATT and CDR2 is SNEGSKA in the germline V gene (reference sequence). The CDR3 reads CSARDTVTDTQYF. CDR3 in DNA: TGCAGTGCTAGAGATACAGTCACAGATACGCAGTATTTT.

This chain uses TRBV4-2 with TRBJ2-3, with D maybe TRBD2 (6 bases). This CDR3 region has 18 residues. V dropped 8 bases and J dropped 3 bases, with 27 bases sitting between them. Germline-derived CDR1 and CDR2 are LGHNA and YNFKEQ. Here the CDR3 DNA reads TGTGCCAGCGGCCCCGGGACCCAAGGGAGGTCCCGAACAGATACGCAGTATTTT. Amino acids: CASGPGTQGRSRTDTQYF.

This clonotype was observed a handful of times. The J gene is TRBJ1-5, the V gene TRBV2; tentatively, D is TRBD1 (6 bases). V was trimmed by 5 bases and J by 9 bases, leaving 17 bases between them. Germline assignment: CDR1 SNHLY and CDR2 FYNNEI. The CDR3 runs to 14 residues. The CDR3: CASSTGQMGRPQHF. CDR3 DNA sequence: TGTGCCAGCAGTACTGGACAGATGGGTCGGCCCCAGCATTTT.

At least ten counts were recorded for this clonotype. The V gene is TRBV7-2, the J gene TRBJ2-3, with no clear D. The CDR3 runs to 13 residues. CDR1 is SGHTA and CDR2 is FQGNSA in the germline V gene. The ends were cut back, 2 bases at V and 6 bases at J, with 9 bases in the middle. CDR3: CASSLQSWDTQYF. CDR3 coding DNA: TGTGCCAGCAGCTTACAGTCGTGGGATACGCAGTATTTT. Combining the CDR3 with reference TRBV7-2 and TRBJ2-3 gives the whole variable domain GAGVSQSPSNKVTEKGKDVELRCDPISGHTALYWYRQSLGQGLEFLIYFQGNSAPDKSGLPSDRFSAERTGGSVSTLTIQRTQQEDSAVYLCASSLQSWDTQYFGPGTRLTVL.